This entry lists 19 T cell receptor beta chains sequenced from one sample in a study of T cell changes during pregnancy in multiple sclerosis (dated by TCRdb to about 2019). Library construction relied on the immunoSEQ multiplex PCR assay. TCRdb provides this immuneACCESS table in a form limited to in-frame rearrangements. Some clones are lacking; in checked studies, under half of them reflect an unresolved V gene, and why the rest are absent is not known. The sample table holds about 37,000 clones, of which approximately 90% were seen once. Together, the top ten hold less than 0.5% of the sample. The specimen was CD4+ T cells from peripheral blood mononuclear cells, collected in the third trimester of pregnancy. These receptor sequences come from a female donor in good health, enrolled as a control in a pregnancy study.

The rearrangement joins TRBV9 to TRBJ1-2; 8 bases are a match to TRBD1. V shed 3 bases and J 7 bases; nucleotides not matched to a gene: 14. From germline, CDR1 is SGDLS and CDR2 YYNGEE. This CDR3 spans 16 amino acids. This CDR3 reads CASSATGGVVQSGYTF. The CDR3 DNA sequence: TGTGCCAGCAGCGCCACAGGGGGGGTAGTTCAAAGTGGCTACACCTTC. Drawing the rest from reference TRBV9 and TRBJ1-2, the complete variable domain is DSGVTQTPKHLITATGQRVTLRCSPRSGDLSVYWYQQSLDQGLQFLIQYYNGEERAKGNILERFSAQQFPDLHSELNLSSLELGDSALYFCASSATGGVVQSGYTFGSGTRLTVV.

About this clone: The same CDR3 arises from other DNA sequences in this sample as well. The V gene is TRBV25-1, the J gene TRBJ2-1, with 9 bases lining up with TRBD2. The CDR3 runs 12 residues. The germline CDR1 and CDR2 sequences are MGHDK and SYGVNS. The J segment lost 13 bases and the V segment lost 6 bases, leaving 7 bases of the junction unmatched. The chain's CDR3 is CASSHKGTSQFF. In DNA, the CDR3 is TGTGCCAGCAGCCACAAAGGGACTAGCCAGTTCTTC.

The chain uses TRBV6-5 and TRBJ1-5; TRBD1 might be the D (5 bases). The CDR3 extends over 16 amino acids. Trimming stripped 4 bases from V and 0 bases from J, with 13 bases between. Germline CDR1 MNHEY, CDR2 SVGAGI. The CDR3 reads CASSSPGGYSNQPQHF. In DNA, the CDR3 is TGTGCCAGCAGTTCACCGGGGGGTTATAGCAATCAGCCCCAGCATTTT.

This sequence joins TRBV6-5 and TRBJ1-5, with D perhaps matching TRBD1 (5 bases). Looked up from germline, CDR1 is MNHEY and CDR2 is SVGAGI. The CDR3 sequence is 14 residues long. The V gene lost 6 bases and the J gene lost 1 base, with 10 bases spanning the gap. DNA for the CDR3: TGTGCCAGCAGATTCGGGGGAAGCAATCAGCCCCAGCATTTT. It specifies CASRFGGSNQPQHF.

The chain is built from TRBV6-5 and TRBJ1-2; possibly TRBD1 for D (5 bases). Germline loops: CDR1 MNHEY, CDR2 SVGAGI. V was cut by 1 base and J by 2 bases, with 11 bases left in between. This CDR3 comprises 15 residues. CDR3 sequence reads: CASSYWQGGNYGYTF. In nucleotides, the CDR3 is TGTGCCAGCAGTTACTGGCAGGGAGGAAACTATGGCTACACCTTC.

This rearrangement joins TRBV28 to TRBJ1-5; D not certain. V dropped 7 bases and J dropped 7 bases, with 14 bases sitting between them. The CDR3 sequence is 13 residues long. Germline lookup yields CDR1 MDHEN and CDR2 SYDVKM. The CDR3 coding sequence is TGTGCCAGCATTGGGCCACGTTGGCAGCCCCAGCATTTT. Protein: CASIGPRWQPQHF.

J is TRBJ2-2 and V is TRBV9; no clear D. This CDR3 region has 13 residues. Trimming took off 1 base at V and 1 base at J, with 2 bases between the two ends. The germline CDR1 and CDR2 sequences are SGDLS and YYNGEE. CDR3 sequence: CASSVRNTGELFF. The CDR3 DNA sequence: TGTGCCAGCAGCGTACGGAACACCGGGGAGCTGTTTTTT.

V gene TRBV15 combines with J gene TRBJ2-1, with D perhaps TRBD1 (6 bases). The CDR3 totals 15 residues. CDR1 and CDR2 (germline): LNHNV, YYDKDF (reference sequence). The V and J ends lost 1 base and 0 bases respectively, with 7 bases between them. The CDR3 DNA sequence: TGTGCCACCAGCAGAGGAGGGGGCTCCTACAATGAGCAGTTCTTC. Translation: CATSRGGGSYNEQFF.

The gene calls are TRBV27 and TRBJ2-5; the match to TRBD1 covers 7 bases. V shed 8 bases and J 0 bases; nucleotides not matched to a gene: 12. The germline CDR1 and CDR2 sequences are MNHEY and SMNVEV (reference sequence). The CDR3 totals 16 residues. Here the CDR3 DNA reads TGTGCCAGCCCTTGGGCCGGGACAGAAAACCAAGAGACCCAGTACTTC. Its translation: CASPWAGTENQETQYF.

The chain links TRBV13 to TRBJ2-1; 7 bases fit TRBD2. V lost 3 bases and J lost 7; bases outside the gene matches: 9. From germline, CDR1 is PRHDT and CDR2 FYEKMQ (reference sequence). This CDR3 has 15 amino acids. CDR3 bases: TGTGCCAGCAGCTTCCGACTAGCTCCGGGGAATGAGCAGTTCTTC. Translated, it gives CASSFRLAPGNEQFF.

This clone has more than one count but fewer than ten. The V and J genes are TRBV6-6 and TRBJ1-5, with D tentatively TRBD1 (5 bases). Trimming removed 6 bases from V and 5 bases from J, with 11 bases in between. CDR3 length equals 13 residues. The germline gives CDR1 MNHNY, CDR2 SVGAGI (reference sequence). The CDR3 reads CASSQSRDQPQHF. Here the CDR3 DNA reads TGTGCCAGCAGCCAGTCCAGGGATCAGCCCCAGCATTTT.

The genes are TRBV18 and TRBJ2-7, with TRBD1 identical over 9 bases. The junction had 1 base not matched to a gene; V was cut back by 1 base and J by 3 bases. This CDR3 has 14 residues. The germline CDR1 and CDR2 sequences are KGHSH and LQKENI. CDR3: CASSPRQGDYEQYF. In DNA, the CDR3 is TGTGCCAGCTCACCACGACAGGGGGACTACGAGCAGTACTTC.

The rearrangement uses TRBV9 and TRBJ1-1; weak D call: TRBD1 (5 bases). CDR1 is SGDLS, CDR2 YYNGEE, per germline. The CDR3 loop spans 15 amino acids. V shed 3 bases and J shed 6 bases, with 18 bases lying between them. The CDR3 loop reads CASSETGGLLAEAFF. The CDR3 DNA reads TGTGCCAGCAGCGAGACCGGGGGGTTATTGGCTGAAGCTTTCTTT.

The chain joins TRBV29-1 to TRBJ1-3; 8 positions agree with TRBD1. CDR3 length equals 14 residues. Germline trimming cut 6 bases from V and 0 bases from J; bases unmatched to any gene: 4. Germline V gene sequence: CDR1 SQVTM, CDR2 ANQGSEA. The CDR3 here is CSVRDRSSGNTIYF. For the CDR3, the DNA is TGCAGCGTGAGGGACAGGTCCTCTGGAAACACCATATATTTT. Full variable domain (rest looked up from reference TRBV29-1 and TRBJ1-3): SAVISQKPSRDICQRGTSLTIQCQVDSQVTMMFWYRQQPGQSLTLIATANQGSEATYESGFVIDKFPISRPNLTFSTLTVSNMSPEDSSIYLCSVRDRSSGNTIYFGEGSWLTVV.

The CDR3 nucleotides read TGCGCCAGCAGCTTTGAGCCGGGACAGGGGGACAACTATGGCTACACCTTC. Protein product: CASSFEPGQGDNYGYTF. V gene TRBV5-1 combines with J gene TRBJ1-2; 11 bases line up with TRBD1. The CDR3 runs 17 residues. Germline CDR1 and CDR2: SGHRS and YFSETQ. After removal of 2 bases from V and 2 bases from J, the junction contained 8 bases not matched to a gene. Looking up the rest from reference TRBV5-1 and TRBJ1-2 gives the full variable domain: KAGVTQTPRYLIKTRGQQVTLSCSPISGHRSVSWYQQTPGQGLQFLFEYFSETQRNKGNFPGRFSGRQFSNSRSEMNVSTLELGDSALYLCASSFEPGQGDNYGYTFGSGTRLTVV.

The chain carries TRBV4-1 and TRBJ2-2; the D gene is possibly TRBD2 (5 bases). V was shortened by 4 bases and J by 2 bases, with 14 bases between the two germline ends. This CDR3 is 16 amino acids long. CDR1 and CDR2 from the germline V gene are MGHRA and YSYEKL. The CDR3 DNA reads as TGCGCCAGCAGCCTTGGACTTCTCGTAAACACCGGGGAGCTGTTTTTT. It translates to CASSLGLLVNTGELFF.

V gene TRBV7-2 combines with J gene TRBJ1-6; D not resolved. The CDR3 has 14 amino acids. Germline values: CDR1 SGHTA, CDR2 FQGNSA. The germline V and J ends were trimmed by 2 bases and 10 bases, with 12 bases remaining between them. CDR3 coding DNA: TGTGCCAGCAGCTTAAGGGAGGGTAACTCACCCCTCCACTTT. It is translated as CASSLREGNSPLHF.

CDR3: CASSSSYGSYEQYF. CDR3 DNA: TGTGCCAGCAGCTCTTCATACGGTTCCTACGAGCAGTACTTC. The chain uses TRBV7-6 and TRBJ2-7; D unresolved. This CDR3 contains 14 residues. Germline values: CDR1 SGHVS, CDR2 FNYEAQ. V dropped 4 bases and J dropped 1 base, with 11 bases sitting between them.

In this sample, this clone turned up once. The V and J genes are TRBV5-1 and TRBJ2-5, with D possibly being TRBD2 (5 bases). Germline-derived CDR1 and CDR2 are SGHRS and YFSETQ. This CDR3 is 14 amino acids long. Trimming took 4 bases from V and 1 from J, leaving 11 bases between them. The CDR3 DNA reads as TGCGCCAGCAGCAGGGCCGGGATCCAAGAGACCCAGTACTTC. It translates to CASSRAGIQETQYF.